The next 20 T cell receptor beta chains were all read from a single sample in a study of stem cell transplantation in POMP-related autoinflammatory disease. TCRdb's table, derived via immunoSEQ multiplex PCR, lists solely in-frame clones and lacks some. The sample contains around 26,000 clones, around 83% of which appear only once. The sample consisted of CD4+ T cells from PBMCs, taken before stem cell transplantation. These receptors all come from a human donor with POMP-related autoinflammation and immune dysregulation (PRAID).

This clone was recorded once. The genes are TRBV11-2 and TRBJ1-1, with D possibly being TRBD1 (6 bases). V dropped 5 bases and J dropped 0 bases, with 19 bases sitting between them. This CDR3 comprises 17 residues. From germline, CDR1 is SGHAT and CDR2 FQNNGV. The CDR3 region is CASSRLQGQLMNTEAFF. CDR3 nucleotides: TGTGCCAGCAGCCGCTTACAGGGACAACTAATGAACACTGAAGCTTTCTTT.

The V call is TRBV7-9, the J call TRBJ1-2; no definite D call. Germline CDR1 reads SEHNR; CDR2 reads FQNEAQ (reference sequence). The CDR3 runs 12 residues. Trimming stripped 5 bases from V and 8 bases from J, with 12 bases between. This CDR3 reads CASSQRGGGYTF. The CDR3 DNA reads TGTGCCAGCAGCCAGCGGGGAGGCGGCTACACCTTC.

CDR3 region: CASSLAGTSGTDTQYF. The CDR3 DNA is TGCGCCAGCAGCTTGGCCGGGACTAGCGGCACAGATACGCAGTATTTT. The J gene is TRBJ2-3, the V gene TRBV5-1, with 10 positions matching TRBD2. From germline, CDR1 is SGHRS and CDR2 YFSETQ. The V gene end was trimmed by 0 bases and the J gene end by 1 base; junction bases not matched to a gene: 2. The CDR3 extends over 16 amino acids.

This clone was counted a few times. This sequence joins TRBV5-1 and TRBJ1-6, with TRBD1 matching over 8 bases. The CDR3 loop spans 16 amino acids. Germline V gene sequence: CDR1 SGHRS, CDR2 YFSETQ. The V gene end was trimmed by 1 base and the J gene end by 6 bases; junction bases not matched to a gene: 6. CDR3 sequence reads: CASSLQAGQVNSPLHF. The CDR3, as DNA: TGCGCCAGCAGCTTGCAGGCGGGACAGGTTAATTCACCCCTCCACTTT.

The CDR3 coding sequence is TGCGCCAGCAGCTTGGGGAGGACCACACAAGAGACCCAGTACTTC. Translation gives CASSLGRTTQETQYF. The V call is TRBV5-1, the J call TRBJ2-5; D is perhaps TRBD2 (5 bases). V lost 0 bases, J lost 2 bases, and 11 bases lay in between. This CDR3 contains 15 residues. Germline V gene sequence: CDR1 SGHRS, CDR2 YFSETQ.

The chain has TRBV7-9 and TRBJ1-2, with 9 nucleotides matching TRBD1. Unmatched junction bases numbered 4, after V lost 0 bases and J lost 5 bases. The germline gives CDR1 SEHNR, CDR2 FQNEAQ (reference sequence). The CDR3 runs 15 residues. In nucleotides, the CDR3 is TGTGCCAGCAGCTTAGCGGACAGGGGCCATTATGGCTACACCTTC. Translating gives CASSLADRGHYGYTF.

This chain connects TRBV6-6 to TRBJ1-2; D is unclear. Germline V gene sequence: CDR1 MNHNY, CDR2 SVGAGI (reference sequence). There are 14 residues in the CDR3. V gave up 0 bases and J gave up 8 bases, with 13 bases separating them. DNA of the CDR3: TGTGCCAGCAGTTACTCGGAACCCGCTGGGGGCTACACCTTC. Translating gives CASSYSEPAGGYTF.

V and J are TRBV11-2 and TRBJ1-2; no clear D. Between the trimmed V and J ends, which lost 4 bases and 4 bases, there was a span of 13 bases. Germline V CDR1 and CDR2: SGHAT, FQNNGV. This CDR3 comprises 14 residues. The CDR3 sequence: CASSSPGRPYGYTF. CDR3 in DNA: TGTGCCAGCAGCTCCCCAGGAAGGCCCTATGGCTACACCTTC.

The chain has TRBV28 and TRBJ1-5; TRBD1 matches 9 bases. CDR3 length: 14 amino acids. Trimming removed 7 bases from V and 6 bases from J; junction bases left unmatched: 7. Germline CDR1 is MDHEN and CDR2 is SYDVKM. Written as DNA, the CDR3 is TGTGCCAGCACCGAACAGGGGGCGGGTCAGCCCCAGCATTTT. This codes for CASTEQGAGQPQHF.

The chain employs TRBV28 and TRBJ2-2; D gene unclear. The CDR3 is 13 amino acids. Germline lookup yields CDR1 MDHEN and CDR2 SYDVKM. Between the trimmed V and J ends, which lost 11 bases and 2 bases, there was a span of 12 bases. DNA for the CDR3: TGTGCCCTAGGTCCCTCTAACACCGGGGAGCTGTTTTTT. The encoded protein is CALGPSNTGELFF.

V and J are TRBV5-1 and TRBJ2-3; 10 bases match TRBD2. The length of the CDR3 is 16 residues. Germline-derived CDR1 and CDR2 are SGHRS and YFSETQ. V gave up 2 bases and J gave up 2 bases; unmatched junction bases: 5. Written as DNA, the CDR3 is TGCGCCAGCAGCTTATTTAGCGGGGGGTACACAGATACGCAGTATTTT. Residues: CASSLFSGGYTDTQYF.

The V call is TRBV6-6, the J call TRBJ2-2, with 10 bases that match TRBD2. Germline assignment: CDR1 MNHNY and CDR2 SVGAGI (reference sequence). CDR3 length: 16 amino acids. V was clipped by 6 bases and J by 3 bases; unmatched bases: 7. CDR3 bases: TGTGCCAGCAGCCGAGCGGGAGGGCCGGACACCGGGGAGCTGTTTTTT. It codes for CASSRAGGPDTGELFF.

V usage is TRBV6-5 and J usage is TRBJ1-5; possible D gene TRBD1, 5 bases. V was shortened by 5 bases and J by 5 bases, with 13 bases between the two germline ends. Germline CDR1 MNHEY, CDR2 SVGAGI. This CDR3 comprises 14 residues. The CDR3, as DNA: TGTGCCAGCAGTGTTGCGGGGGAGGATCAGCCCCAGCATTTT. Translated, it gives CASSVAGEDQPQHF.

This clone was seen a handful of times. The chain carries TRBV5-8 and TRBJ2-7, with D hard to call. There are 16 residues in the CDR3. Trimming took off 0 bases at V and 7 bases at J, with 20 bases between the two ends. The germline V gene has CDR1 SGHTS and CDR2 YDEGEE. The CDR3 spells CASSLGVLATLTEQYF. The CDR3 nucleotides read TGTGCCAGCAGCTTGGGTGTTCTGGCAACCCTCACTGAGCAGTACTTC. The entire variable domain, with the rest obtained from reference TRBV5-8 and TRBJ2-7, is as follows: EAGVTQSPTHLIKTRGQQATLRCSPISGHTSVYWYQQALGLGLQFLLWYDEGEERNRGNFPPRFSGRQFPNYSSELNVNALELEDSALYLCASSLGVLATLTEQYFGPGTRLTVT.

This clone was observed a single time. This sequence joins TRBV10-3 and TRBJ2-5; D perhaps matches TRBD1 (6 bases). The CDR3 covers 12 residues. V lost 8 bases and J lost 2, with 9 bases in between. The germline CDR1 and CDR2 sequences are ENHRY and SYGVKD. The CDR3 DNA is TGTGCCATCGGACAGCAACAAGAGACCCAGTACTTC. It codes for CAIGQQQETQYF.

This clone was observed once. The chain is built from TRBV19 and TRBJ1-4; the D is unclear. The germline gives CDR1 LNHDA, CDR2 SQIVND (reference sequence). The CDR3 totals 14 residues. V lost 3 bases to trimming and J lost 8 bases, with 13 bases between them. The CDR3 sequence: CASSINTSNEKLFF. The CDR3 bases are TGTGCCAGTAGTATCAACACCTCCAACGAAAAACTGTTTTTT. Drawing the rest from reference TRBV19 and TRBJ1-4, the complete variable domain is DGGITQSPKYLFRKEGQNVTLSCEQNLNHDAMYWYRQDPGQGLRLIYYSQIVNDFQKGDIAEGYSVSREKKESFPLTVTSAQKNPTAFYLCASSINTSNEKLFFGSGTQLSVL.

This chain links TRBV4-1 with TRBJ2-2, with TRBD2 matching over 9 bases. With V trimmed by 4 bases and J by 4 bases, 16 bases remained unmatched. The length of the CDR3 is 19 residues. Germline V CDR1 and CDR2: MGHRA, YSYEKL. CDR3 DNA: TGCGCCAGCAGCCCGCCGATCCCTCTTAGCGGGGGACCCACCGGGGAGCTGTTTTTT. Translated, it gives CASSPPIPLSGGPTGELFF.

The chain carries TRBV11-2 and TRBJ2-7; D possibly corresponds to TRBD1 (5 bases). Germline V lookup: CDR1 SGHAT, CDR2 FQNNGV. With 5 bases removed from V and 4 bases from J, the gap between germline ends came to 9 bases. CDR3 length: 12 amino acids. This CDR3 reads CASSPGLYEQYF. The DNA for the CDR3 is TGTGCCAGCAGCCCAGGGTTGTACGAGCAGTACTTC. Using reference TRBV11-2 and TRBJ2-7 for the parts outside the CDR3, the full variable domain is EAGVAQSPRYKIIEKRQSVAFWCNPISGHATLYWYQQILGQGPKLLIQFQNNGVVDDSQLPKDRFSAERLKGVDSTLKIQPAKLEDSAVYLCASSPGLYEQYFGPGTRLTVT.

This chain uses TRBV5-1 with TRBJ2-7, with D possibly being TRBD1 (5 bases). The ends were cut back, 5 bases at V and 3 bases at J, with 9 bases in the middle. The CDR3 length is 12 residues. From germline, CDR1 is SGHRS and CDR2 YFSETQ. As DNA, the CDR3 is TGCGCCAGCAGTTTAGGGGACTACGAGCAGTACTTC. Protein sequence: CASSLGDYEQYF.

The chain combines TRBV15 with TRBJ2-1, with 9 bases aligning to TRBD2. Germline lookup yields CDR1 LNHNV and CDR2 YYDKDF (reference sequence). The CDR3 extends over 18 amino acids. The V gene end was trimmed by 0 bases and the J gene end by 6 bases; junction bases not matched to a gene: 12. The CDR3, as DNA: TGTGCCACCAGCAGAGATTTTATAGGCCTAGCGGGGTCCAATGAGCAGTTCTTC. It translates to CATSRDFIGLAGSNEQFF.